The rows below give T cell receptor beta chains drawn from one sample of a study of identical twins. From the 5' RACE reads, TCRdb called clonotypes with MiXCR, one entry per CDR3 protein. This table has 550,000 to 700,000 distinct CDR3 sequences, 21% appearing once. These same data were also listed under a study on T cells expressing NK-cell markers.

Input material: PBMCs. All receptors derive from a woman younger than 35 in good health. Each CDR3 is given with its conserved first and last residue. The order of the fields is CDR3 length, J gene, D gene, clone size, V gene, CDR3 DNA, CDR3 protein. A D gene is named only where the DNA matches it firmly. Rows give clone size only sometimes, using once, few, many, or a class for an expanded clone.

CDR3 length: 14
J gene: TRBJ1-1
D gene: -
clone size: many
V gene: TRBV6-5
CDR3 DNA: TGTGCCAGCAGTTCGCAGGGGACGAACACTGAAGCTTTCTTT
CDR3 protein: CASSSQGTNTEAFF

CDR3 length: 16
J gene: TRBJ2-1
D gene: TRBD2
clone size: -
V gene: TRBV20-1
CDR3 DNA: TGCAGTGCTAGAGGGACTAGCGGGGAGCGGGCCAATGAGCAGTTCTTC
CDR3 protein: CSARGTSGERANEQFF

CDR3 length: 13
J gene: TRBJ2-5
D gene: -
clone size: -
V gene: TRBV20-1
CDR3 DNA: TGCAGTGCTAGCGACCCGTACCAAGAGACCCAGTACTTC
CDR3 protein: CSASDPYQETQYF

CDR3 length: 15
J gene: TRBJ2-5
D gene: TRBD2
clone size: few
V gene: TRBV12-5
CDR3 DNA: TGTGCTAGTGGTTCACTAGCGGGCGCTCAAGAGACCCAGTACTTC
CDR3 protein: CASGSLAGAQETQYF

CDR3 length: 12
J gene: TRBJ2-5
D gene: -
clone size: many
V gene: TRBV20-1
CDR3 DNA: TGCAGTGTGCTTTTTGGTTCGGAGACCCAGTACTTC
CDR3 protein: CSVLFGSETQYF

CDR3 length: 14
J gene: TRBJ2-1
D gene: -
clone size: once
V gene: TRBV4-2
CDR3 DNA: TGTGCCAGCAGCCAAGAGGATTCGAGGAATGAGCAGTTCTTC
CDR3 protein: CASSQEDSRNEQFF

CDR3 length: 14
J gene: TRBJ2-1
D gene: -
clone size: -
V gene: TRBV4-2
CDR3 DNA: TGTGCCAGCAGCCACCAGGGACGGATCAATGAGCAGTTCTTC
CDR3 protein: CASSHQGRINEQFF

CDR3 length: 12
J gene: TRBJ2-1
D gene: -
clone size: -
V gene: TRBV7-2
CDR3 DNA: TGTGCCAGCAGCTTACAGTTCTGGGAGCAGTTCTTC
CDR3 protein: CASSLQFWEQFF

CDR3 length: 13
J gene: TRBJ1-1
D gene: -
clone size: few
V gene: TRBV3-1
CDR3 DNA: TGTGCCAGCAGCCAAGGGGGGATCACTGAAGCTTTCTTT
CDR3 protein: CASSQGGITEAFF

CDR3 length: 15
J gene: TRBJ2-3
D gene: TRBD2
clone size: few
V gene: TRBV20-1
CDR3 DNA: TGCAGTGCTAGAGCCAGCGGGAGTTCCACAGATACGCAGTATTTT
CDR3 protein: CSARASGSSTDTQYF

CDR3 length: 14
J gene: TRBJ1-5
D gene: TRBD1
clone size: -
V gene: TRBV12-3/TRBV12-4
CDR3 DNA: TGTGCCAGCAGTTGGGAGGGGGCTAATCAGCCCCAGCATTTT
CDR3 protein: CASSWEGANQPQHF

CDR3 length: 15
J gene: TRBJ2-3
D gene: TRBD2
clone size: few
V gene: TRBV12-3/TRBV12-4
CDR3 DNA: TGTGCCAGCAGTCGTAGCGGGAGGTTCACAGATACGCAGTATTTT
CDR3 protein: CASSRSGRFTDTQYF

CDR3 length: 13
J gene: TRBJ2-1
D gene: -
clone size: -
V gene: TRBV5-5
CDR3 DNA: TGTGCCAGCAGCTCCGTCCGGGGCAATGAGCAGTTCTTC
CDR3 protein: CASSSVRGNEQFF

CDR3 length: 12
J gene: TRBJ2-1
D gene: -
clone size: -
V gene: TRBV2
CDR3 DNA: TGTGCCAGCAGCCCCCGGAAATATGAGCAGTTCTTC
CDR3 protein: CASSPRKYEQFF

CDR3 length: 16
J gene: TRBJ2-1
D gene: TRBD2
clone size: -
V gene: TRBV13
CDR3 DNA: TGTGCCAGCAGCTTTGGGCTAGCGGGGGCCCGCAATGAGCAGTTCTTC
CDR3 protein: CASSFGLAGARNEQFF

CDR3 length: 15
J gene: TRBJ1-6
D gene: -
clone size: -
V gene: TRBV7-9
CDR3 DNA: TGTGCCAGCAGCTTATCCGCAGGGTATAATTCACCCCTCCACTTT
CDR3 protein: CASSLSAGYNSPLHF

CDR3 length: 13
J gene: TRBJ2-1
D gene: TRBD1
clone size: -
V gene: TRBV29-1
CDR3 DNA: TGCAGCGTAGACAGGGGTTCGGGGAATGAGCAGTTCTTC
CDR3 protein: CSVDRGSGNEQFF

CDR3 length: 16
J gene: TRBJ2-6
D gene: -
clone size: -
V gene: TRBV12-3/TRBV12-4
CDR3 DNA: TGTGCCAGCAGTTACGGGACACTCTTCGGGGCCAACGTCCTGACTTTC
CDR3 protein: CASSYGTLFGANVLTF

CDR3 length: 16
J gene: TRBJ2-1
D gene: TRBD1
clone size: -
V gene: TRBV10-3
CDR3 DNA: TGTGCCATCAGCGCAACGACAGGGGAATCCTACAATGAGCAGTTCTTC
CDR3 protein: CAISATTGESYNEQFF

CDR3 length: 13
J gene: TRBJ1-2
D gene: -
clone size: -
V gene: TRBV2
CDR3 DNA: TGTGCCAGCAGTGAATCCGTAGCAGATGGCTACACCTTC
CDR3 protein: CASSESVADGYTF

CDR3 length: 14
J gene: TRBJ2-3
D gene: TRBD1
clone size: -
V gene: TRBV20-1
CDR3 DNA: TGCAGTGCCCGGAGAGGGGGCCCAACAGATACGCAGTATTTT
CDR3 protein: CSARRGGPTDTQYF

CDR3 length: 14
J gene: TRBJ2-1
D gene: -
clone size: few
V gene: TRBV14
CDR3 DNA: TGTGCCAGCAGCCCGCTTCGGTCCTACAATGAGCAGTTCTTC
CDR3 protein: CASSPLRSYNEQFF